These T cell receptor beta chains were read from a single sample in a study of blood T cell repertoires in COVID-19. TCRdb's table, derived via immunoSEQ multiplex PCR, lists solely in-frame clones and lacks some. The sample has tens of thousands of clones, around 85% seen once; the top ten hold approximately 20%. Sequenced: peripheral blood. These receptors originate from a woman aged 60-75 years with COVID-19, enrolled during active disease. Each CDR3 is given with its conserved first and last residue. The D gene is left open where the match is weak. The size entry is marked missing in some rows and otherwise reads once, few, many or a size class.

CASSLAVSGGPYEQYF	TGTGCCAGCAGCTTAGCGGTTAGCGGGGGCCCCTACGAGCAGTACTTC	TRBD2	TRBV11-2	TRBJ2-7	-
CASSFQRSYEQYF	TGTGCCAGCAGTTTTCAGAGGTCCTACGAGCAGTACTTC	-	TRBV12-3/TRBV12-4	TRBJ2-7	few
CASSFQEGTEAFF	TGTGCCAGCAGTTTTCAGGAGGGGACTGAAGCTTTCTTT	-	TRBV12-3/TRBV12-4	TRBJ1-1	-
CASSPHGQGDGYTF	TGTGCCAGCAGTCCCCACGGACAGGGAGATGGCTACACCTTC	TRBD1	TRBV6-6	TRBJ1-2	-
CASSFGTGDGKGGYTF	TGTGCCAGCAGCTTCGGGACAGGGGACGGAAAGGGTGGCTACACCTTC	TRBD1	TRBV5-6	TRBJ1-2	-
CASSQGRWGGTDTQYF	TGTGCCAGCAGCCAAGGCCGATGGGGGGGGACAGATACGCAGTATTTT	TRBD2	TRBV3-1/TRBV3-2	TRBJ2-3	-
CASELGILNSPLHF	TGTGCCAGCGAGCTAGGTATTCTTAATTCACCCCTCCACTTT	-	TRBV25-1	TRBJ1-6	-
CASSEGGSQETQYF	TGTGCCAGCAGTGAGGGTGGGAGTCAAGAGACCCAGTACTTC	-	TRBV6-1	TRBJ2-5	-
CASSYPGQGALDYGYTF	TGTGCCAGCAGTTACCCGGGACAGGGGGCGCTTGACTATGGCTACACCTTC	TRBD1	TRBV6-2/TRBV6-3	TRBJ1-2	-
CSVEGTVNGYTF	TGCAGCGTTGAAGGGACAGTGAATGGCTACACCTTC	-	TRBV29-1	TRBJ1-2	once
CASTSGGWGNTEAFF	TGTGCCAGCACCTCCGGGGGATGGGGTAACACTGAAGCTTTCTTT	-	TRBV25-1	TRBJ1-1	-
CASSWGPGDGNTIYF	TGCGCCAGCAGCTGGGGCCCGGGGGATGGAAACACCATATATTTT	-	TRBV5-1	TRBJ1-3	-
CASSPWVRGPYGYTF	TGTGCCAGCAGCCCCTGGGTAAGGGGTCCCTATGGCTACACCTTC	-	TRBV11-2	TRBJ1-2	-